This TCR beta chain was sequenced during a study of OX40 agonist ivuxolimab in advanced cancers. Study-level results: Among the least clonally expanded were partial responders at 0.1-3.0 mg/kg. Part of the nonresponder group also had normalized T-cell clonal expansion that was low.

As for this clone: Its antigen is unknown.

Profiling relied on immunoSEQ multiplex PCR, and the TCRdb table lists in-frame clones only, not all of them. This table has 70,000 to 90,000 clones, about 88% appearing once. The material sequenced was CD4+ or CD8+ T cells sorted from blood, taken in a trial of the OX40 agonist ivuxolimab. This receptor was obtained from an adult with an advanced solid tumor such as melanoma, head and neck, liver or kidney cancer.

The CDR3: CASSQGARGGPGANVLTF. The DNA of the CDR3 is TGTGCCAGCAGCCAAGGGGCCAGGGGCGGGCCTGGGGCCAACGTCCTGACTTTC. This sequence joins TRBV7-2 and TRBJ2-6, with TRBD1 as a possible D gene (6 bases). CDR1 and CDR2 from the germline V gene are SGHTA and FQGNSA. This CDR3 has 18 residues. Deletions cut 5 bases from V and 2 bases from J, with 19 bases between.